This TCR beta chain was identified in a study of blood T cell repertoires in COVID-19. Clones were read by immunoSEQ multiplex PCR, and TCRdb kept only the in-frame ones, dropping some. The sample holds about 430,000 clones, more than 70% seen once. The sample comprised PBMCs or T cells enriched from blood (not recorded which). This clonotype originated in a woman aged 18-35 years who had been exposed to COVID-19.

The CDR3 bases are TGTGCCAGCAGCCATGGACAGGGCAATTTTGGCACAGATACGCAGTATTTT. Protein: CASSHGQGNFGTDTQYF. The chain recombines TRBV14 with TRBJ2-3; the match to TRBD1 covers 8 bases. In germline, CDR1 is SGHDN, CDR2 FVKESK. This CDR3 is built from 17 residues. Trimming took 3 bases from V and 1 from J; bases not matched to a gene: 9. Variable domain in full (rest from reference TRBV14 and TRBJ2-3): EAGVTQFPSHSVIEKGQTVTLRCDPISGHDNLYWYRRVMGKEIKFLLHFVKESKQDESGMPNNRFLAERTGGTYSTLKVQPAELEDSGVYFCASSHGQGNFGTDTQYFGPGTRLTVL.